This record looks at one T cell receptor beta chain sequence and its context. Original methodology: Amplified reference gene primers provided the basis for estimating nucleated cell counts. Libraries were prepared by immunoSEQ multiplex PCR; TCRdb keeps only in-frame clonotypes and omits some of them. That table gives V, J and clone size, and the DNA gave D and trimming. Among about 250,000 clones listed, about four fifths were seen once. The sample is drawn from a study of blood T cell repertoires in COVID-19. Across the whole study: The United States, Italy and Spain provided the acute and convalescent COVID-19 samples.

Per the germline V gene, CDR1 is SGHRS and CDR2 is YFSETQ. V was cut by 0 bases and J by 4 bases, with 7 bases left in between. The CDR3 runs to 13 residues. The rearrangement joins TRBV5-1 to TRBJ1-1; D is unclear. Sequencing was carried out using peripheral blood. This receptor was identified in an elderly man with acute or convalescent COVID-19. CDR3 DNA sequence: TGCGCCAGCAGCTTGGGATCGGGCACTGAAGCTTTCTTT. Residues: CASSLGSGTEAFF.